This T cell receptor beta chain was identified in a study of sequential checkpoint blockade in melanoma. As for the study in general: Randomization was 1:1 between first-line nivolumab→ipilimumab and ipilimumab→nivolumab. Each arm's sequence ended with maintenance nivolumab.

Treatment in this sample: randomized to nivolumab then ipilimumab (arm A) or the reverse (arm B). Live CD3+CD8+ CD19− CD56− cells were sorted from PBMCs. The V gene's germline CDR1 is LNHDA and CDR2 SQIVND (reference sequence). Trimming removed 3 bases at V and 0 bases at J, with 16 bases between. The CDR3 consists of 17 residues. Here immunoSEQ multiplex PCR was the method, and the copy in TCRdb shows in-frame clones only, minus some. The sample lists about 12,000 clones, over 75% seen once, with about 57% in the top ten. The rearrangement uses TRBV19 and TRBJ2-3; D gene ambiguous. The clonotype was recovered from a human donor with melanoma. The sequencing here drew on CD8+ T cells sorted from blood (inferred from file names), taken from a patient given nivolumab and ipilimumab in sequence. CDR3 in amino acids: CASSIFYQQTSTDTQYF. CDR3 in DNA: TGTGCCAGTAGTATTTTTTACCAGCAGACTAGCACAGATACGCAGTATTTT.